These 32 T cell receptor beta chains share one sample of origin, sequenced in a study of blood T cell repertoires in COVID-19. Profiled with immunoSEQ multiplex PCR; TCRdb holds only in-frame clones, not every one. Seen here are 120,000 to 150,000 clones, around 87% observed once, and the top ten hold roughly 35%. Sequencing input: peripheral blood. The origin of the receptors is a man aged 50 to 59 who had recovered from COVID-19.

The chain couples TRBV9 to TRBJ1-5; 7 bases line up with TRBD1. Per germline, CDR1 SGDLS and CDR2 YYNGEE. CDR3 size: 14 residues. After removal of 3 bases from V and 4 bases from J, the junction contained 4 bases not matched to a gene. The CDR3: CASSGGQPNQPQHF. The CDR3 DNA sequence: TGTGCCAGCAGCGGGGGACAGCCAAATCAGCCCCAGCATTTT.

V and J are TRBV28 and TRBJ2-7; no reliable D call. Germline V gives CDR1 MDHEN, CDR2 SYDVKM. Deletions cut 0 bases from V and 4 bases from J, with 10 bases between. The CDR3 is 14 amino acids. The CDR3 DNA follows: TGTGCCAGCAGTTTATGGACCGACAAGTACGAGCAGTACTTC. It codes for CASSLWTDKYEQYF. Complete variable domain (other parts from reference TRBV28 and TRBJ2-7): DVKVTQSSRYLVKRTGEKVFLECVQDMDHENMFWYRQDPGLGLRLIYFSYDVKMKEKGDIPEGYSVSREKKERFSLILESASTNQTSMYLCASSLWTDKYEQYFGPGTRLTVT.

The CDR3 nucleotides are TGTGCCAGCAGCACGAAAGATTGTTCGGACAGTCTAATAAACACTGAAGCTTTCTTT. Encoded protein: CASSTKDCSDSLINTEAFF. This chain joins TRBV3-1 (or the pseudogene TRBV3-2) and TRBJ1-1; tentatively, D is TRBD1 (6 bases). The germline CDR1 and CDR2 sequences are LGHDT and YNNKEL (reference sequence). V lost 5 bases to trimming and J lost 2 bases, with 27 bases between them. The CDR3 spans 19 residues.

The chain is built from TRBV5-4 and TRBJ2-1; D remains unclear. Trimming removed 4 bases from V and 8 bases from J, with 10 bases in between. CDR1 and CDR2 from the germline V gene are SGHNT and YYREEE (reference sequence). The CDR3 is 12 amino acids. Written as DNA, the CDR3 is TGTGCCAGCAGCGGCCTTTTCTATGAGCAGTTCTTC. It translates to CASSGLFYEQFF.

This chain joins TRBV18 and TRBJ1-2; 10 positions match TRBD1. CDR3 size: 16 residues. Germline trimming cut 2 bases from V and 6 bases from J; bases unmatched to any gene: 9. Per the germline V gene, CDR1 is KGHSH and CDR2 is LQKENI. The CDR3 DNA reads TGTGCCAGCTCACCAAATTATGGGACAGGGGCGGATGGCTACACCTTC. This gives the protein CASSPNYGTGADGYTF.

The rearrangement joins TRBV10-3 to TRBJ2-7, with TRBD1 as a possible D gene (6 bases). The CDR3 runs 14 residues. Between the trimmed V and J ends, which lost 6 bases and 5 bases, there was a span of 17 bases. Germline CDR1 reads ENHRY; CDR2 reads SYGVKD. The CDR3 DNA sequence: TGTGCCATCAGCGCAGTCCTGGGGGCAAACGAGCAGTACTTC. Its translation is CAISAVLGANEQYF.

This clone has a single count. The chain recombines TRBV6-2 or TRBV6-3 with TRBJ2-5; D is possibly TRBD2 (5 bases). Trimming took off 5 bases at V and 2 bases at J, with 12 bases between the two ends. The CDR3 runs 14 residues. Germline V lookup: CDR1 MNHEY, CDR2 SVGEGT. CDR3 protein: CASSKLGIQETQYF. CDR3 DNA: TGTGCCAGCAGTAAACTAGGCATTCAAGAGACCCAGTACTTC.

The chain recombines TRBV27 with TRBJ2-1; 11 nucleotides agree with TRBD2. V lost 8 bases to trimming and J lost 8 bases; unmatched junction nucleotides: 14. Germline V gene sequence: CDR1 MNHEY, CDR2 SMNVEV (reference sequence). This CDR3 region has 16 residues. The CDR3 protein is CASGFLLAGGFYEQFF. The CDR3 DNA reads TGTGCCAGCGGCTTTCTTTTAGCGGGGGGGTTCTATGAGCAGTTCTTC.

As regards this clone: A read error may produce the germline difference seen at one junction end. The gene calls are TRBV7-7 and TRBJ1-6; maybe TRBD1 (5 bases). CDR3 length: 15 residues. Per the germline V gene, CDR1 is SSHAT and CDR2 is FNYEAQ (reference sequence). CDR3 DNA: TGTGCTAGCAGCTTGACAGCTAACGAAGGATCACCCCTCCACTTT. Translated, it gives CASSLTANEGSPLHF.

V is TRBV4-1 and J is TRBJ2-2, with 9 bases that match TRBD1. Germline loops: CDR1 MGHRA, CDR2 YSYEKL. With V trimmed by 3 bases and J by 0 bases, 2 bases remained unmatched. The CDR3 contains 16 residues. The CDR3, as DNA: TGCGCCAGCAGCCATTGGACAGGGGCGAACACCGGGGAGCTGTTTTTT. Translated: CASSHWTGANTGELFF.

This clone is a singleton in its sample. Here the CDR3 DNA reads TGTGCCAGTAGTATAGGACTTGAGCAGTTCTTC. Protein: CASSIGLEQFF. This chain uses TRBV19 with TRBJ2-1; D unclear. V gave up 1 base and J gave up 9 bases, with 4 bases separating them. This CDR3 is built from 11 residues. Germline V gene data show CDR1 as LNHDA and CDR2 as SQIVND (reference sequence).

CDR3 coding DNA: TGTGCCAGCAGCCCAGCTCTGGCAGGGGGCGCGGGGGAAAATGGCTACACCTTC. This sequence encodes CASSPALAGGAGENGYTF. The chain has TRBV7-8 and TRBJ1-2; 8 bases fit TRBD1. CDR3 length: 18 residues. V lost 5 bases and J lost 6; bases outside the gene matches: 20. Per germline, CDR1 SGHVS and CDR2 FQNEAQ.

This clone has only one observation. This chain uses TRBV24-1 with TRBJ2-7; D is perhaps TRBD1 (7 bases). This CDR3 region has 16 residues. Germline V gives CDR1 KGHDR, CDR2 SFDVKD. V shed 5 bases and J shed 5 bases, with 21 bases lying between them. CDR3 sequence: CATSGPPQGDFHEQYF. DNA for the CDR3: TGTGCCACCAGTGGCCCCCCCCAGGGGGACTTCCACGAGCAGTACTTC.

V gene TRBV10-2 combines with J gene TRBJ2-3; D is perhaps TRBD1 (6 bases). The CDR3 consists of 16 residues. Germline CDR1 and CDR2: WSHSY and SAAADI. V was shortened by 6 bases and J by 0 bases, with 16 bases between the two germline ends. The CDR3 region has the DNA TGCGCCAGCAGCACAGGGAGACAAACTAGCACAGATACGCAGTATTTT. The encoded protein is CASSTGRQTSTDTQYF.

This chain joins TRBV6-5 and TRBJ1-1, with 9 bases identical to TRBD1. There are 15 residues in the CDR3. Unmatched junction bases numbered 6, after V lost 2 bases and J lost 5 bases. CDR1 and CDR2 from the germline V gene are MNHEY and SVGAGI. CDR3 sequence (DNA): TGTGCCAGCAGTTACGATGACAGGGGGTTAACTGAAGCTTTCTTT. The encoded protein is CASSYDDRGLTEAFF.

The V and J genes are TRBV10-2 and TRBJ2-2; 7 positions agree with TRBD2. CDR1 WSHSY and CDR2 SAAADI come from the germline V gene. The CDR3 consists of 14 residues. V trimming: 6 bases; J trimming: 1 base; junction bases outside the gene matches: 2. The CDR3 loop is CASRGGMNTGELFF. CDR3 nucleotides: TGCGCCAGCAGGGGGGGGATGAACACCGGGGAGCTGTTTTTT.

This chain links TRBV28 with TRBJ2-5; D possibly corresponds to TRBD1 (6 bases). Germline V gene lookup returns CDR1 MDHEN and CDR2 SYDVKM. With 11 bases removed from V and 0 bases from J, the gap between germline ends came to 16 bases. CDR3 length equals 14 residues. The CDR3 sequence is CAVQGSGYQETQYF. Written as DNA, the CDR3 is TGTGCCGTACAGGGCTCTGGGTACCAAGAGACCCAGTACTTC.

This chain uses TRBV6-5 with TRBJ2-4; tentatively, D is TRBD1 (6 bases). Trimming left V 6 bases short and J 5 bases short, with 17 bases between. Per germline, CDR1 MNHEY and CDR2 SVGAGI. CDR3 length equals 15 residues. The CDR3 here is CASSQQGWGQNIQYF. The CDR3 DNA reads as TGTGCCAGCAGCCAACAGGGATGGGGTCAAAACATTCAGTACTTC.

The J gene is TRBJ2-7, the V gene TRBV29-1; 8 bases are shared with TRBD1. The CDR3 has 14 residues. With V trimmed by 7 bases and J by 3 bases, 11 bases remained unmatched. CDR1 and CDR2 from the germline V gene are SQVTM and ANQGSEA. The CDR3 region is CSAGIPGQDYEQYF. The DNA for the CDR3 is TGCAGCGCAGGAATACCGGGACAGGACTACGAGCAGTACTTC.

This chain links TRBV6-5 with TRBJ2-2, with D hard to call. Germline assignment: CDR1 MNHEY and CDR2 SVGAGI. V was pared by 3 bases and J by 7 bases, with 6 bases between. This CDR3 has 12 amino acids. CDR3 loop: CASSYFNGELFF. CDR3 coding DNA: TGTGCCAGCAGTTATTTTAACGGGGAGCTGTTTTTT.

V usage is TRBV4-2 and J usage is TRBJ2-5; tentatively, D is TRBD2 (6 bases). The CDR3 extends over 13 amino acids. Trimming took 1 base from V and 5 from J, leaving 8 bases between them. Germline V gives CDR1 LGHNA, CDR2 YNFKEQ. The CDR3 spells CASSQVGGETQYF. CDR3 DNA sequence: TGTGCCAGCAGCCAAGTTGGGGGGGAGACCCAGTACTTC.

The J gene is TRBJ2-1, the V gene TRBV7-2; 7 bases map to TRBD1. This CDR3 contains 14 residues. Trimming removed 5 bases from V and 5 bases from J; junction bases left unmatched: 6. Germline CDR1 reads SGHTA; CDR2 reads FQGNSA. The CDR3: CASSTQGSNNEQFF. The CDR3 DNA reads TGTGCCAGCAGCACACAGGGGAGCAACAATGAGCAGTTCTTC.

The chain couples TRBV19 to TRBJ2-5; 9 bases agree with TRBD1. Trimming removed 5 bases from V and 2 bases from J; junction bases left unmatched: 9. CDR1 and CDR2 from the germline V gene are LNHDA and SQIVND (reference sequence). This CDR3 comprises 16 residues. The CDR3 nucleotides are TGTGCCAGTAGTGCCACCCCGGGACAGGGTCAAGAGACCCAGTACTTC. As protein: CASSATPGQGQETQYF.

The chain joins TRBV11-2 to TRBJ1-2, with D perhaps TRBD1 (5 bases). The CDR3 loop spans 15 amino acids. The V gene lost 2 bases and the J gene lost 8 bases, with 18 bases spanning the gap. The germline V gene has CDR1 SGHAT and CDR2 FQNNGV. The CDR3 nucleotides read TGTGCCAGCAGCTTAAGCTATCAGGGATATGGCGGCTACACCTTC. Translation gives CASSLSYQGYGGYTF.

Worth noting for this clone: One junction end does not reproduce the germline sequence, and a read error may be involved. This chain uses TRBV3-1 (or the pseudogene TRBV3-2) with TRBJ1-2; a weak D match, TRBD1 (5 bases). The germline V gene encodes CDR1 LGHDT and CDR2 YNNKEL (reference sequence). This CDR3 region has 12 residues. In DNA, the CDR3 is TGTGCCAGCAGCCAAGCGGAGGGGATGATCTTCTTC. Amino acids: CASSQAEGMIFF.

The chain couples TRBV5-6 to TRBJ1-4; D remains ambiguous. V was shortened by 4 bases and J by 8 bases, with 9 bases between the two germline ends. This CDR3 has 12 amino acids. Germline CDR1 reads SGHDT; CDR2 reads YYEEEE. CDR3 coding DNA: TGTGCCAGCAGCACAAGGGAGGAAAAACTGTTTTTT. Amino acids: CASSTREEKLFF.

This chain links TRBV24-1 with TRBJ2-5; perhaps TRBD1 as D (6 bases). Germline assignment: CDR1 KGHDR and CDR2 SFDVKD. The CDR3 is 14 amino acids. V shed 4 bases and J shed 5 bases, with 13 bases lying between them. CDR3 residues: CATSESGHSETQYF. In DNA form, the CDR3 reads TGTGCCACCAGTGAATCGGGACACTCCGAGACCCAGTACTTC.

This clone was seen just once. CDR3 nucleotides: TGTGCCAGAAGCTTGGTCGGGACACTCCCCTTCGACTATGGCTACACCTTC. Its protein is CARSLVGTLPFDYGYTF. This rearrangement joins TRBV5-3 to TRBJ1-2; a weak D match, TRBD1 (6 bases). TRBV5-3 is placed among ORFs of uncertain function. V was trimmed by 0 bases and J by 3 bases, leaving 18 bases between them. This CDR3 comprises 17 residues.

V and J are TRBV6-1 and TRBJ1-1; a possible D gene is TRBD1 (6 bases). Germline CDR1 MNHNS, CDR2 SASEGT. This CDR3 is 15 amino acids long. V lost 2 bases and J 4 bases, leaving 14 bases between the germline ends. CDR3 DNA: TGTGCCAGCAGTGAATCCGACAGGTGGGGCACTGAAGCTTTCTTT. This translates into CASSESDRWGTEAFF.

The gene calls are TRBV7-9 and TRBJ1-4; D possibly corresponds to TRBD1 (5 bases). The CDR3 loop spans 14 amino acids. From germline, CDR1 is SEHNR and CDR2 FQNEAQ (reference sequence). V was clipped by 0 bases and J by 7 bases, with 9 bases between them. The CDR3 sequence: CASSLAGVFEKLFF. The CDR3 coding sequence is TGTGCCAGCAGCTTAGCAGGGGTGTTTGAAAAACTGTTTTTT.

The J gene is TRBJ2-3, the V gene TRBV7-2; 12 bases line up with TRBD2. The germline gives CDR1 SGHTA, CDR2 FQGNSA. J gave up 0 bases and V 1 base, and 8 bases lay outside the gene matches. This CDR3 has 19 residues. CDR3 nucleotide sequence: TGTGCCAGCAGCTTAGAGTCTAGCGGGGGGGTTTCTAGCACAGATACGCAGTATTTT. The encoded protein is CASSLESSGGVSSTDTQYF. Using reference TRBV7-2 and TRBJ2-3 for the parts outside the CDR3, the full variable domain is GAGVSQSPSNKVTEKGKDVELRCDPISGHTALYWYRQSLGQGLEFLIYFQGNSAPDKSGLPSDRFSAERTGGSVSTLTIQRTQQEDSAVYLCASSLESSGGVSSTDTQYFGPGTRLTVL.

The chain uses TRBV27 and TRBJ1-1, with a possible D match to TRBD1 (5 bases). The CDR3 has 13 residues. The V end was cut by 5 bases, the J end by 7 bases, with 14 bases between. Germline V gives CDR1 MNHEY, CDR2 SMNVEV (reference sequence). CDR3 bases: TGTGCCAGCAGTCCGGGGACTGCCTATGAAGCTTTCTTT. This sequence encodes CASSPGTAYEAFF.